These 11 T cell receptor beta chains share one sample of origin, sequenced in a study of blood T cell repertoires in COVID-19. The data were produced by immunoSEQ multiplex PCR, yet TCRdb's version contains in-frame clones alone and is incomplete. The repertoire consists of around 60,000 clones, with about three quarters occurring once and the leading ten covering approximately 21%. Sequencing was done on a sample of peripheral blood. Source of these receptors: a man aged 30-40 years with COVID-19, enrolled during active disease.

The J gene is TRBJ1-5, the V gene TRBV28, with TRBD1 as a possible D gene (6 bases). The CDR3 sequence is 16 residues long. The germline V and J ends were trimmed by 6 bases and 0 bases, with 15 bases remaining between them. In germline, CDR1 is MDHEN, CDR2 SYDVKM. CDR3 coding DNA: TGTGCCAGCAGCGGCGGGCAGGGGATTAGCAATCAGCCCCAGCATTTT. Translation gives CASSGGQGISNQPQHF.

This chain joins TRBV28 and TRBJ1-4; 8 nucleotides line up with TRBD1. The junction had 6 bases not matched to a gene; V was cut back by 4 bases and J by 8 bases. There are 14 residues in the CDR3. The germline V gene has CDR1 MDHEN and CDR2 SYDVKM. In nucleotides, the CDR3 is TGTGCCAGCAGTTCCGGACAGGGATGGGAAAAACTGTTTTTT. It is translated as CASSSGQGWEKLFF.

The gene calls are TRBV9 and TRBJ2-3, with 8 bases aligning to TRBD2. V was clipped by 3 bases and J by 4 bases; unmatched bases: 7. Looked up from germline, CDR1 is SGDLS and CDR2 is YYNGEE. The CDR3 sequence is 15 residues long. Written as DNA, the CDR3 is TGTGCCAGCAGCGGAGACGGGGGGGCCGCAGATACGCAGTATTTT. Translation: CASSGDGGAADTQYF.

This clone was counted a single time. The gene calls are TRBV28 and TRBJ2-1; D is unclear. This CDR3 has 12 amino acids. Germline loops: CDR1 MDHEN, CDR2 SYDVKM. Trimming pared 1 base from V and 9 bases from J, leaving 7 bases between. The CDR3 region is CASSLSYGEQFF. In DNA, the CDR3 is TGTGCCAGCAGTTTATCATACGGTGAGCAGTTCTTC.

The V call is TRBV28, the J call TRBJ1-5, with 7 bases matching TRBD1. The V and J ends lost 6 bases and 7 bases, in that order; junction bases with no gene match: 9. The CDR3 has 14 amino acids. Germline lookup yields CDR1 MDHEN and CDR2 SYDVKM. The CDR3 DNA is TGTGCCAGCAGCTCGACAGGGATGGGGCAGCCCCAGCATTTT. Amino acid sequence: CASSSTGMGQPQHF. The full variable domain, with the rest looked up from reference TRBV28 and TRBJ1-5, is DVKVTQSSRYLVKRTGEKVFLECVQDMDHENMFWYRQDPGLGLRLIYFSYDVKMKEKGDIPEGYSVSREKKERFSLILESASTNQTSMYLCASSSTGMGQPQHFGDGTRLSIL.

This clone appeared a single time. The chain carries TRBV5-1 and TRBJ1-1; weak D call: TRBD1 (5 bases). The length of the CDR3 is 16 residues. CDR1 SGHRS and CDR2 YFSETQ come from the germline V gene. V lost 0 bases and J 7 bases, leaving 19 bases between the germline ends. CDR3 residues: CASSLGGGSNSGEAFF. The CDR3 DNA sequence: TGCGCCAGCAGCTTGGGCGGGGGATCGAACAGTGGTGAAGCTTTCTTT.

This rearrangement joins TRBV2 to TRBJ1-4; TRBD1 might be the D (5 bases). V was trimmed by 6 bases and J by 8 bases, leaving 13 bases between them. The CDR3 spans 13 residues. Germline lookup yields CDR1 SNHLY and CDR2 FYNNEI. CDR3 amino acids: CASSGGLGEKLFF. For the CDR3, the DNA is TGTGCCAGCAGCGGGGGTCTGGGGGAAAAACTGTTTTTT.

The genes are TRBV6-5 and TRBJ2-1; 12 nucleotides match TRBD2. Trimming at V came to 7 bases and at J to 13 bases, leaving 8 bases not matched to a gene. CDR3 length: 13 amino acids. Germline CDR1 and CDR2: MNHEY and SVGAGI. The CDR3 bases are TGTGCCAGCACCCAACTAGCGGGGGGACAACAGTTCTTC. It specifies CASTQLAGGQQFF.

This chain's CDR3 is CASSVQGEMNTEAFF. In nucleotides, the CDR3 is TGTGCCAGCAGTGTCCAAGGAGAAATGAACACTGAAGCTTTCTTT. The gene calls are TRBV2 and TRBJ1-1; no clear D. This CDR3 contains 15 residues. The V gene lost 4 bases and the J gene lost 0 bases, with 12 bases spanning the gap. CDR1 is SNHLY, CDR2 FYNNEI, per germline.

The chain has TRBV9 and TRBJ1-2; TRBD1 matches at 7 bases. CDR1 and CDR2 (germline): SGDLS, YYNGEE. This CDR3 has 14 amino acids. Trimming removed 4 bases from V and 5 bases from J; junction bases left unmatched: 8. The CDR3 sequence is CASSSQQGQYGYTF. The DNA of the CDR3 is TGTGCCAGCAGCTCCCAACAGGGGCAATATGGCTACACCTTC.

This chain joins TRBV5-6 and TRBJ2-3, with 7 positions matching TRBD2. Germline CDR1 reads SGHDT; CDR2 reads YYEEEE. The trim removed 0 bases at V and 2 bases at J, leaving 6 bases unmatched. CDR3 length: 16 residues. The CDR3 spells CASSLGAGANTDTQYF. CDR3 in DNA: TGTGCCAGCAGCTTGGGCGCGGGAGCGAACACAGATACGCAGTATTTT.